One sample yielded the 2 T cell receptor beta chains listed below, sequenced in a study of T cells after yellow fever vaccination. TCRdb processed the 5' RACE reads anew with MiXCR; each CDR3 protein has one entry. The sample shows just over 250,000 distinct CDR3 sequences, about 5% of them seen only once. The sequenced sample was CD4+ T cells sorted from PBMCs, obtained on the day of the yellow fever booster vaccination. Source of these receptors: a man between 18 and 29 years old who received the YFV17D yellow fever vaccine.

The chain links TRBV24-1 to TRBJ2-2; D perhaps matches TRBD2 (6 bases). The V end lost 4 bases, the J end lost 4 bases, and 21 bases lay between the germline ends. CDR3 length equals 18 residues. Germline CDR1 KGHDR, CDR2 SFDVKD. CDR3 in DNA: TGTGCCACCAGTGACCACATCGGGCAGGGAGGTTCCACCGGGGAGCTGTTTTTT. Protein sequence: CATSDHIGQGGSTGELFF.

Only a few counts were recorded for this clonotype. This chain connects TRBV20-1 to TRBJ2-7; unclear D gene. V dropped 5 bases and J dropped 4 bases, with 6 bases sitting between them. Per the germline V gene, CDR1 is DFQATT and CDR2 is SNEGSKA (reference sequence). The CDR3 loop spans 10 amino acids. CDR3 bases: TGCAGTGCTTCGACTTACGAGCAGTACGTC. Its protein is CSASTYEQYV.